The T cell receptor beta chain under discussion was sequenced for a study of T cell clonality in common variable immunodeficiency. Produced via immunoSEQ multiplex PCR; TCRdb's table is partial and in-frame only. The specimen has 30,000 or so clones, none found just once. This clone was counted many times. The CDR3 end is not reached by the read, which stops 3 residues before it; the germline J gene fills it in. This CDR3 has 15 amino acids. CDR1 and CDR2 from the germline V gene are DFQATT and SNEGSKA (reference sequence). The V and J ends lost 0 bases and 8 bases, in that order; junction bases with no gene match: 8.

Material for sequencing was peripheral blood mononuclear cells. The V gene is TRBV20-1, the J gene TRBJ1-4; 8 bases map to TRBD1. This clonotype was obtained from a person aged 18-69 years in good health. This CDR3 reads CSARERTGGYEKLFF. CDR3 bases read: TGCAGTGCTAGAGAGCGTACAGGGGGGTACGAAAAA.